A selection of T cell receptor beta chains follows, all from one sample in a study of blood T cell repertoires in COVID-19. Only in-frame clones appear in the TCRdb table, and some are missing; sequencing was by immunoSEQ multiplex PCR. Here the sample spans about 35,000 clones, around 82% being singletons. The sample taken for sequencing was peripheral blood. The receptors were sampled from a man aged 45 to 65 with acute or convalescent COVID-19. The CDR3 runs from the conserved cysteine through the conserved F or W. Fields, in order: clone size, D gene, CDR3 length, J gene, V gene, CDR3 protein, CDR3 DNA. A D gene is named only where the DNA matches it firmly. Expanded clones get a size class; other rows say once, few or many, or leave the size out.

.	.	11	TRBJ1-1	TRBV30	CAFERNTEAFF	TGTGCCTTCGAGAGAAACACTGAAGCTTTCTTT
.	.	14	TRBJ1-1	TRBV6-6	CASSSAGLNTEAFF	TGTGCCAGCAGTTCCGCAGGGTTAAACACTGAAGCTTTCTTT
few	TRBD1	16	TRBJ1-4	TRBV7-9	CAVNRDRGRDNEKLFF	TGTGCCGTCAACCGGGACAGGGGGCGCGATAATGAAAAACTGTTTTTT
.	TRBD1	16	TRBJ2-3	TRBV9	CASSVTGTGSGDTQYF	TGTGCCAGCAGCGTAACCGGGACAGGGTCTGGAGATACGCAGTATTTT
.	TRBD1	14	TRBJ2-7	TRBV6-5	CASSYSTGTYEQYF	TGTGCCAGCAGTTACTCGACAGGGACCTACGAGCAGTACTTC
.	.	13	TRBJ2-5	TRBV29-1	CSVESEIQETQYF	TGCAGCGTTGAGAGTGAAATCCAAGAGACCCAGTACTTC
.	TRBD1	15	TRBJ1-6	TRBV2	CASSQYRGRNSPLHF	TGTGCCAGCAGTCAATACAGGGGGCGGAATTCACCCCTCCACTTT
.	TRBD1	15	TRBJ1-1	TRBV13	CASSLRDRRDTEAFF	TGTGCCAGCAGCTTGCGGGACAGGAGGGACACTGAAGCTTTCTTT
.	.	16	TRBJ1-5	TRBV5-4	CASSPTPGSSNQPQHF	TGTGCCAGCAGCCCTACCCCCGGGTCAAGCAATCAGCCCCAGCATTTT
.	TRBD1	13	TRBJ2-7	TRBV7-9	CASGADRSYEQYF	TGTGCCAGCGGCGCGGACAGGTCCTACGAGCAGTACTTC
.	TRBD1	13	TRBJ2-7	TRBV19	CASRLTGSYEQYF	TGTGCCAGTAGATTGACAGGGTCCTACGAGCAGTACTTC
.	.	15	TRBJ2-1	TRBV6-4	CASSGEEGSYNEQFF	TGTGCCAGCAGCGGGGAGGAGGGCTCCTACAATGAGCAGTTCTTC
.	TRBD1	15	TRBJ2-5	TRBV5-1	CASSPGTDPQETQYF	TGCGCCAGCAGCCCCGGGACAGATCCACAAGAGACCCAGTACTTC
few	TRBD1	16	TRBJ2-7	TRBV28	CASRIGTGGVRYEQYF	TGTGCCAGCAGAATAGGGACAGGGGGGGTGAGGTACGAGCAGTACTTC
.	TRBD1	15	TRBJ1-2	TRBV4-2	CASSQGQGAGYGYTF	TGTGCCAGCAGCCAAGGACAGGGGGCCGGCTATGGCTACACCTTC
once	.	14	TRBJ2-7	TRBV5-1	CASRRAGRNYEQYF	TGCGCCAGCAGGCGGGCGGGACGGAACTACGAGCAGTACTTC
.	TRBD2	15	TRBJ2-3	TRBV12-5	CASGLLGGDTDTQYF	TGTGCTAGTGGTCTGTTGGGGGGGGACACAGATACGCAGTATTTT
.	.	14	TRBJ1-6	TRBV10-1	CASSESGDGSPLHF	TGCGCCAGCAGTGAATCGGGGGACGGATCACCCCTCCACTTT
.	TRBD2	16	TRBJ2-7	TRBV5-1	CASSLVLAGTSYEQYF	TGCGCCAGCAGCTTGGTCCTAGCGGGGACTTCCTACGAGCAGTACTTC
.	TRBD1	18	TRBJ1-2	TRBV9	CASSPHRPGTGGVRGYTF	TGTGCCAGCAGCCCCCATCGCCCAGGGACAGGGGGCGTTCGGGGCTACACCTTC
once	.	16	TRBJ2-5	TRBV3-1/TRBV3-2	CASSQEMGGAQETQYF	TGTGCCAGCAGCCAAGAAATGGGGGGGGCGCAAGAGACCCAGTACTTC
.	.	15	TRBJ2-2	TRBV7-9	CASSDVRGLAGELFF	TGTGCCAGCAGCGATGTTCGGGGGTTGGCCGGGGAGCTGTTTTTT
.	.	18	TRBJ2-1	TRBV3-1/TRBV3-2	CASSQDLELSSSYNEQFF	TGTGCCAGCAGCCAAGATTTAGAGCTGTCTAGCTCCTACAATGAGCAGTTCTTC
medium-sized	.	14	TRBJ1-1	TRBV6-4	CASSAPRGVTEAFF	TGTGCCAGCAGCGCACCCAGGGGCGTCACTGAAGCTTTCTTT
once	.	14	TRBJ2-1	TRBV6-5	CASSYGGTYNEQFF	TGTGCCAGCAGTTACGGGGGGACGTACAATGAGCAGTTCTTC
.	.	14	TRBJ1-4	TRBV4-1	CASSQDPGNEKLFF	TGCGCCAGCAGCCAAGATCCGGGGAACGAAAAACTGTTTTTT
once	TRBD2	15	TRBJ2-3	TRBV7-7	CASSPLAGAEDTQYF	TGTGCCAGCAGCCCGCTAGCGGGGGCCGAAGATACGCAGTATTTT
once	TRBD1	18	TRBJ1-6	TRBV5-1	CASSWSDRGRGYNSPLHF	TGCGCCAGCAGCTGGAGCGACAGGGGGCGAGGATATAATTCACCCCTCCACTTT
.	TRBD1	15	TRBJ1-5	TRBV6-1	CASNPGDRGNQPQHF	TGTGCCAGCAATCCAGGGGACAGGGGAAATCAGCCCCAGCATTTT
.	.	13	TRBJ2-7	TRBV11-2	CASSFGQNYEQYF	TGTGCCAGCAGCTTCGGACAGAACTACGAGCAGTACTTC
.	TRBD2	15	TRBJ2-5	TRBV4-2	CASSQTGTNQETQYF	TGTGCCAGCAGCCAAACGGGGACTAACCAAGAGACCCAGTACTTC
.	TRBD2	15	TRBJ2-2	TRBV19	CASSRLAGGGGELFF	TGTGCCAGTAGTCGGCTAGCGGGAGGTGGCGGGGAGCTGTTTTTT
.	TRBD2	16	TRBJ2-1	TRBV10-2	CASNLAGGPRGNEQFF	TGCGCCAGCAATCTAGCGGGGGGGCCCAGGGGCAATGAGCAGTTCTTC
.	.	15	TRBJ1-1	TRBV27	CASSALGYGGTEAFF	TGTGCCAGCAGTGCATTGGGGTACGGGGGCACTGAAGCTTTCTTT
.	TRBD2	15	TRBJ2-3	TRBV2	CASSELLAGTDTQYF	TGTGCCAGCAGTGAATTGCTAGCGGGCACAGATACGCAGTATTTT
.	TRBD1	15	TRBJ2-1	TRBV10-1	CASSESIGTGNEQFF	TGCGCCAGCAGTGAGTCAATTGGGACAGGGAATGAGCAGTTCTTC
.	.	15	TRBJ1-5	TRBV2	CASSVGSGGNQPQHF	TGTGCCAGCAGTGTCGGGTCGGGAGGCAATCAGCCCCAGCATTTT
.	TRBD1	13	TRBJ1-3	TRBV12-3/TRBV12-4	CASETGAGNTIYF	TGTGCCAGCGAGACAGGGGCTGGAAACACCATATATTTT
.	.	12	TRBJ2-5	TRBV24-1	CAIDDKQETQYF	TGTGCCATCGACGACAAGCAAGAGACCCAGTACTTC
.	TRBD2	16	TRBJ2-1	TRBV10-1	CASSESWTSGRSEQFF	TGCGCCAGCAGTGAGTCTTGGACTAGCGGGAGGTCTGAGCAGTTCTTC